The sequence of this TCR beta chain was determined in a study of vaccination and CD4 T cells after COVID-19. Germline CDR1 KGHDR, CDR2 SFDVKD. CDR3 length equals 15 residues. The V segment lost 1 base and the J segment 5 bases; nucleotides outside the gene matches: 4. Documented treatment: approximately 9-day PBMC culture with coronavirus spike peptide pools or control peptides (ViraFEST assay). Gathered ahead of the COVID-19 pandemic (2011-2018) were the CD4+ T cells of the unexposed donor. ViraFEST relied on peptide pools to expand antigen-specific T cells; the TCRs were sequenced afterward. Negative selection was the method that isolated CD4+ T cells after less than 13 days of culture. The Oncomine TCR Beta short-read assay was applied to DNA of cultured CD4+ T cells. A single record per CDR3 protein comes from TCRdb applying MiXCR to the PCR reads. The data contain 7,700 or so distinct CDR3 sequences, more than 30% of them singletons.

This clonotype showed up just a few times. Its antigen is not identified. The sequence was obtained from a human donor in good health. Material for sequencing was CD4+ T cells from blood, cultured in vitro. V is TRBV24-1 and J is TRBJ2-7, with 10 positions matching TRBD1. The DNA for the CDR3 is TGTGCCACCAGTGATTTCGGGACAGGGGACGACGAGCAGTACTTC. Translated: CATSDFGTGDDEQYF.